The rows below give T cell receptor beta chains drawn from one sample of a study of T cell responses to AZD1222 COVID-19 vaccine. Assay used: immunoSEQ multiplex PCR; TCRdb lists only in-frame clones, some missing. The sample shows 150,000 to 200,000 clones, about nine tenths of them seen only once. The sample here was peripheral blood, taken on day 0 of MenACWY control vaccination. These receptors were taken from an adult in good health. The CDR3 runs from the conserved cysteine through the conserved F or W. Each record gives: V gene, J gene, clone size, D gene, CDR3 protein, CDR3 DNA. A D gene is named only where the DNA matches it firmly. Clone size, where shown, is once, few, many, or a class for clones that have expanded.

v_gene: TRBV19
j_gene: TRBJ1-5
abundance: -
d_gene: TRBD1
CDR3aa: CASSDGTGAIGQPQHF
CDR3nt: TGTGCCAGTAGTGATGGGACAGGGGCAATTGGACAGCCCCAGCATTTT

v_gene: TRBV10-3
j_gene: TRBJ2-1
abundance: -
d_gene: TRBD2
CDR3aa: CAISESSGRNEQFF
CDR3nt: TGTGCCATCAGTGAGTCCAGCGGGAGGAATGAGCAGTTCTTC

v_gene: TRBV19
j_gene: TRBJ2-2
abundance: -
d_gene: -
CDR3aa: CASSIDSAGELFF
CDR3nt: TGTGCCAGTAGTATAGATAGCGCCGGGGAGCTGTTTTTT

v_gene: TRBV14
j_gene: TRBJ2-5
abundance: -
d_gene: -
CDR3aa: CASSQQETQYF
CDR3nt: TGTGCCAGCAGCCAACAAGAGACCCAGTACTTC

v_gene: TRBV24-1
j_gene: TRBJ2-3
abundance: -
d_gene: TRBD1
CDR3aa: CATSWTGLSTDTQYF
CDR3nt: TGTGCCACCAGTTGGACAGGGCTTAGCACAGATACGCAGTATTTT

v_gene: TRBV28
j_gene: TRBJ2-7
abundance: few
d_gene: -
CDR3aa: CATMAGNYEQYF
CDR3nt: TGTGCCACAATGGCAGGGAACTACGAGCAGTACTTC

v_gene: TRBV5-1
j_gene: TRBJ2-7
abundance: -
d_gene: -
CDR3aa: CASSSNRGAGPTYEQYF
CDR3nt: TGCGCCAGCAGCTCCAACAGGGGTGCGGGACCTACATACGAGCAGTACTTC

v_gene: TRBV29-1
j_gene: TRBJ2-6
abundance: -
d_gene: TRBD1
CDR3aa: CSVDGQGRSGANVLTF
CDR3nt: TGCAGCGTCGACGGACAGGGAAGATCTGGGGCCAACGTCCTGACTTTC

v_gene: TRBV6-6
j_gene: TRBJ2-7
abundance: -
d_gene: -
CDR3aa: CASSLGRYEQYF
CDR3nt: TGTGCCAGCAGCCTGGGCCGCTACGAGCAGTACTTC

v_gene: TRBV19
j_gene: TRBJ1-1
abundance: once
d_gene: -
CDR3aa: CASSKGRREAFF
CDR3nt: TGTGCCAGTAGTAAGGGCAGGAGGGAAGCTTTCTTT

v_gene: TRBV7-8
j_gene: TRBJ2-7
abundance: -
d_gene: TRBD1
CDR3aa: CASSLAAGTETYEQYF
CDR3nt: TGTGCCAGCAGCTTAGCTGCCGGGACAGAGACCTACGAGCAGTACTTC

v_gene: TRBV3-1/TRBV3-2
j_gene: TRBJ2-5
abundance: -
d_gene: TRBD1
CDR3aa: CASSGNDRVETQYF
CDR3nt: TGTGCCAGCAGCGGTAACGACAGGGTAGAGACCCAGTACTTC

v_gene: TRBV4-1
j_gene: TRBJ2-7
abundance: -
d_gene: -
CDR3aa: CASSQEATARRQYF
CDR3nt: TGCGCCAGCAGCCAAGAGGCGACAGCGCGAAGGCAGTACTTC

v_gene: TRBV19
j_gene: TRBJ2-1
abundance: -
d_gene: TRBD1
CDR3aa: CASSMWDRGHEQFF
CDR3nt: TGTGCCAGTAGTATGTGGGACAGGGGTCATGAGCAGTTCTTC

v_gene: TRBV7-9
j_gene: TRBJ2-7
abundance: -
d_gene: TRBD2
CDR3aa: CASSRSGRSDEQYF
CDR3nt: TGTGCCAGCAGCCGTAGCGGGAGGTCCGACGAGCAGTACTTC

v_gene: TRBV7-6
j_gene: TRBJ2-3
abundance: once
d_gene: TRBD2
CDR3aa: CASSLTSGKSDTQYF
CDR3nt: TGTGCCAGCAGCTTGACTAGCGGGAAATCAGATACGCAGTATTTT

v_gene: TRBV21-1
j_gene: TRBJ2-1
abundance: -
d_gene: -
CDR3aa: CASSKGGRYNEQFF
CDR3nt: TGTGCCAGCAGCAAAGGTGGCAGGTACAATGAGCAGTTCTTC

v_gene: TRBV3-1/TRBV3-2
j_gene: TRBJ1-1
abundance: -
d_gene: -
CDR3aa: CASSPVVSVGRRNTEAFF
CDR3nt: TGTGCCAGCAGCCCTGTAGTTAGTGTTGGGCGGAGGAACACTGAAGCTTTCTTT

v_gene: TRBV9
j_gene: TRBJ2-3
abundance: -
d_gene: -
CDR3aa: CASSATDTQYF
CDR3nt: TGTGCCAGCAGCGCCACAGATACGCAGTATTTT

v_gene: TRBV7-9
j_gene: TRBJ1-2
abundance: -
d_gene: -
CDR3aa: CASSPPQDIGGYTF
CDR3nt: TGTGCCAGCAGCCCCCCCCAGGACATCGGGGGCTACACCTTC

v_gene: TRBV27
j_gene: TRBJ1-2
abundance: -
d_gene: TRBD1
CDR3aa: CASSPRTGNYGYTF
CDR3nt: TGTGCCAGCAGTCCGCGGACAGGCAACTATGGCTACACCTTC

v_gene: TRBV9
j_gene: TRBJ2-3
abundance: few
d_gene: TRBD2
CDR3aa: CASSVAGSGGLFSTDTQYF
CDR3nt: TGTGCCAGCAGCGTAGCCGGTAGCGGGGGCCTATTTAGCACAGATACGCAGTATTTT

v_gene: TRBV19
j_gene: TRBJ1-5
abundance: -
d_gene: -
CDR3aa: CASWGKGGSNQPQHF
CDR3nt: TGTGCCAGTTGGGGGAAAGGCGGGAGCAATCAGCCCCAGCATTTT